The 24 T cell receptor beta chains below were found in one sample sequenced in a study of blood T cell repertoires in COVID-19. Using immunoSEQ multiplex PCR, the repertoire was profiled, and TCRdb retains in-frame clones only, with some absent. The sample carries some 200,000 clones, approximately 82% recorded once. Material for sequencing was peripheral blood. All receptors come from a man aged 50 to 59 with active or convalescent COVID-19.

This chain connects TRBV6-5 to TRBJ2-2, with 8 bases matching TRBD1. Germline CDR1 MNHEY, CDR2 SVGAGI. J was trimmed by 5 bases and V by 10 bases; bases with no gene match: 6. The CDR3 extends over 13 amino acids. The CDR3 loop is CATQQGVTGELFF. In DNA form, the CDR3 reads TGTGCCACCCAACAGGGGGTAACCGGGGAGCTGTTTTTT.

This chain uses TRBV10-2 with TRBJ1-5; 7 bases align to TRBD1. The CDR3 is 15 amino acids. The trim removed 7 bases at V and 1 base at J, leaving 7 bases unmatched. The germline V gene encodes CDR1 WSHSY and CDR2 SAAADI. The CDR3 here is CASTPGQSSNQPQHF. In nucleotides, the CDR3 is TGCGCCAGCACCCCGGGACAGTCGAGCAATCAGCCCCAGCATTTT.

V and J are TRBV18 and TRBJ2-1, with 12 bases that match TRBD2. The CDR3 runs to 14 residues. V trimming: 2 bases; J trimming: 8 bases; junction bases outside the gene matches: 1. Germline CDR1 is KGHSH and CDR2 is LQKENI. Here the CDR3 reads CASSPASGRDEQFF. The CDR3 bases are TGTGCCAGCTCACCAGCTAGCGGGAGGGATGAGCAGTTCTTC.

The J gene is TRBJ2-3, the V gene TRBV19, with TRBD2 matching over 11 bases. Looked up from germline, CDR1 is LNHDA and CDR2 is SQIVND (reference sequence). V lost 5 bases and J lost 2; bases outside the gene matches: 18. CDR3 length: 20 amino acids. The DNA of the CDR3 is TGTGCCAGTAGTCTCAGGGGGGGGGTTCCGGGACTAGCGGTCACAGATACGCAGTATTTT. Amino acid sequence: CASSLRGGVPGLAVTDTQYF.

The rearrangement uses TRBV28 and TRBJ2-3, with 10 nucleotides matching TRBD1. The J segment lost 4 bases and the V segment lost 2 bases, leaving 6 bases of the junction unmatched. Germline CDR1 is MDHEN and CDR2 is SYDVKM. This CDR3 spans 16 amino acids. The DNA for the CDR3 is TGTGCCAGCAGTTTAGCACGGACAGGGGGGGCAGATACGCAGTATTTT. Its protein is CASSLARTGGADTQYF.

This sequence joins TRBV7-9 and TRBJ1-6, with 8 bases identical to TRBD1. This CDR3 comprises 15 residues. Germline trimming cut 4 bases from V and 7 bases from J; bases unmatched to any gene: 6. Germline V CDR1 and CDR2: SEHNR, FQNEAQ (reference sequence). This chain's CDR3 is CASSWGQVNNSPLHF. CDR3 DNA: TGTGCCAGCAGCTGGGGACAGGTGAACAATTCACCCCTCCACTTT.

The genes are TRBV30 and TRBJ1-1; no definite D call. This CDR3 spans 15 amino acids. Per the germline V gene, CDR1 is GTSNPN and CDR2 is SVGIG (reference sequence). V was shortened by 0 bases and J by 6 bases, with 17 bases between the two germline ends. Here the CDR3 DNA reads TGTGCCTGGAGTGTATCTTGGTCTCTGGGCGCTGAAGCTTTCTTT. The encoded protein is CAWSVSWSLGAEAFF.

V is TRBV6-5 and J is TRBJ1-3; D is uncertain. The CDR3 totals 16 residues. V was cut by 0 bases and J by 0 bases, with 9 bases left in between. Looked up from germline, CDR1 is MNHEY and CDR2 is SVGAGI. The CDR3 nucleotides are TGTGCCAGCAGTTACTCGAGCCCCTTCTCTGGAAACACCATATATTTT. It encodes CASSYSSPFSGNTIYF.

The rearrangement uses TRBV27 and TRBJ1-5; TRBD1 matches 7 bases. V dropped 5 bases and J dropped 9; count of bases not matched to a gene: 7. This CDR3 spans 13 amino acids. In germline, CDR1 is MNHEY, CDR2 SMNVEV (reference sequence). The DNA of the CDR3 is TGTGCCAGCAGTCCATTGACAGGGCCGCCCCAGCATTTT. Residues: CASSPLTGPPQHF.

The chain uses TRBV5-6 and TRBJ1-5; D perhaps matches TRBD1 (6 bases). Germline CDR1 reads SGHDT; CDR2 reads YYEEEE. The V end was cut by 2 bases, the J end by 3 bases, with 12 bases between. This CDR3 region has 15 residues. DNA of the CDR3: TGTGCCAGCAGCTTATCGGACAGACTCAATCAGCCCCAGCATTTT. This codes for CASSLSDRLNQPQHF. Full variable domain (outside the CDR3, taken from reference TRBV5-6 and TRBJ1-5): DAGVTQSPTHLIKTRGQQVTLRCSPKSGHDTVSWYQQALGQGPQFIFQYYEEEERQRGNFPDRFSGHQFPNYSSELNVNALLLGDSALYLCASSLSDRLNQPQHFGDGTRLSIL.

The chain uses TRBV13 and TRBJ1-4; 7 nucleotides line up with TRBD1. Unmatched junction bases numbered 10, after V lost 3 bases and J lost 0 bases. The germline gives CDR1 PRHDT, CDR2 FYEKMQ (reference sequence). The CDR3 is 18 residues long. CDR3 loop: CASSFWSGGSATNEKLFF. DNA for the CDR3: TGTGCCAGCAGCTTCTGGTCAGGGGGATCGGCAACTAATGAAAAACTGTTTTTT.

V is TRBV28 and J is TRBJ2-1; D gene uncertain. Trimming pared 3 bases from V and 7 bases from J, leaving 10 bases between. CDR3 length: 13 amino acids. Looked up from germline, CDR1 is MDHEN and CDR2 is SYDVKM. The CDR3, as DNA: TGTGCCAGCAGTTTTTACTCCGGTAATGAGCAGTTCTTC. The encoded protein is CASSFYSGNEQFF.

V and J are TRBV7-9 and TRBJ2-2; a weak D match, TRBD1 (6 bases). The CDR3 loop spans 16 amino acids. The V gene's germline CDR1 is SEHNR and CDR2 FQNEAQ (reference sequence). The V and J ends lost 0 bases and 2 bases respectively, with 10 bases between them. The CDR3 coding sequence is TGTGCCAGCAGCTTAGCGGGGACAAGTAACACCGGGGAGCTGTTTTTT. Protein: CASSLAGTSNTGELFF.

This clone was picked up one time. The gene calls are TRBV4-1 and TRBJ2-3; 7 bases fit TRBD1. J lost 9 bases, V lost 2 bases, and 8 bases had no gene match. Germline V CDR1 and CDR2: MGHRA, YSYEKL. CDR3 length: 14 residues. The CDR3 coding sequence is TGCGCCAGCAGCCAAACCGGACAGGAGAGAACGCAGTATTTT. The encoded protein is CASSQTGQERTQYF.

DNA of the CDR3: TGTGCCAGCAGTAGGACAGGGACCTATGGCTACACCTTC. It specifies CASSRTGTYGYTF. The rearrangement joins TRBV7-8 to TRBJ1-2; TRBD1 matches at 8 bases. The CDR3 runs to 13 residues. Germline trimming cut 6 bases from V and 4 bases from J; bases unmatched to any gene: 4. Per the germline V gene, CDR1 is SGHVS and CDR2 is FQNEAQ.

This clone was picked up one time. The chain combines TRBV18 with TRBJ2-1, with 10 bases aligning to TRBD2. The CDR3 has 16 residues. Germline values: CDR1 KGHSH, CDR2 LQKENI. The junction had 5 bases not matched to a gene; V was cut back by 0 bases and J by 6 bases. For the CDR3, the DNA is TGTGCCAGCTCACCACCCGGAGCGGGAGGGCTCAATGAGCAGTTCTTC. It specifies CASSPPGAGGLNEQFF.

The V gene is TRBV2, the J gene TRBJ2-3; D is perhaps TRBD2 (6 bases). The germline V gene has CDR1 SNHLY and CDR2 FYNNEI. The CDR3 contains 14 residues. V lost 7 bases, J lost 1 base, and 12 bases lay in between. CDR3 sequence (DNA): TGTGCCAGCAACGAGGGCGGGGGCACAGATACGCAGTATTTT. Protein sequence: CASNEGGGTDTQYF.

The chain couples TRBV7-9 to TRBJ1-6; D may be TRBD1 (6 bases). The CDR3 is 14 residues long. Germline V gives CDR1 SEHNR, CDR2 FQNEAQ (reference sequence). V was shortened by 4 bases and J by 8 bases, with 12 bases between the two germline ends. CDR3 in DNA: TGTGCCAGCAGCTCCGGACAGACCTATTCACCCCTCCACTTT. Translation: CASSSGQTYSPLHF.

This sequence joins TRBV4-1 and TRBJ2-7; 13 nucleotides line up with TRBD2. V trimming: 0 bases; J trimming: 7 bases; junction bases outside the gene matches: 21. The CDR3 extends over 21 amino acids. Germline CDR1 and CDR2: MGHRA and YSYEKL. The CDR3 spells CASSQDPHTLLAGGVFREQYF. In DNA form, the CDR3 reads TGCGCCAGCAGCCAAGATCCCCACACCCTACTAGCGGGAGGGGTTTTTAGGGAGCAGTACTTC.

The genes are TRBV5-1 and TRBJ2-2; D might be TRBD1 (5 bases). Germline-derived CDR1 and CDR2 are SGHRS and YFSETQ. The CDR3 runs 14 residues. The germline V and J ends were trimmed by 4 bases and 2 bases, with 9 bases remaining between them. The chain's CDR3 is CASSKDTNTGELFF. CDR3 coding DNA: TGCGCCAGCAGCAAGGACACTAACACCGGGGAGCTGTTTTTT. Looking up the rest from reference TRBV5-1 and TRBJ2-2 gives the full variable domain: KAGVTQTPRYLIKTRGQQVTLSCSPISGHRSVSWYQQTPGQGLQFLFEYFSETQRNKGNFPGRFSGRQFSNSRSEMNVSTLELGDSALYLCASSKDTNTGELFFGEGSRLTVL.

The V and J genes are TRBV7-2 and TRBJ2-3; 9 bases are shared with TRBD1. CDR1 SGHTA and CDR2 FQGNSA come from the germline V gene. There are 15 residues in the CDR3. V dropped 7 bases and J dropped 1; count of bases not matched to a gene: 6. The DNA of the CDR3 is TGTGCCAGCACCCGACAGGGGGTAGGCACAGATACGCAGTATTTT. Its translation is CASTRQGVGTDTQYF.

This clone was counted only a few times. The chain is built from TRBV3-1 (or the pseudogene TRBV3-2) and TRBJ1-3; D uncertain. The V gene lost 4 bases and the J gene lost 2 bases, with 12 bases spanning the gap. Germline CDR1 and CDR2: LGHDT and YNNKEL (reference sequence). This CDR3 has 15 amino acids. CDR3 region: CASSPDGRPGNTIYF. The DNA for the CDR3 is TGTGCCAGCAGCCCAGACGGGAGGCCTGGAAACACCATATATTTT.

Turning to this clone: The CDR3 carries no conserved terminal phenylalanine or tryptophan, so it likely arises from a read error. It is unclear where the CDR3 begins or ends on the DNA, so no DNA is shown, and the CDR3 is as TCRdb lists it. This chain links TRBV5-1 with TRBJ2-7; the table names TRBD2, a call not compared with the DNA. The CDR3 comprises 13 residues, both ends counted. Germline CDR1 and CDR2: SGHRS and YFSETQ. This CDR3 reads CASSYLGFAEPLK.

This chain joins TRBV5-5 and TRBJ2-1, with 8 bases aligning to TRBD2. CDR1 is SGHKS and CDR2 is YYEKEE in the germline V gene (reference sequence). J lost 2 bases, V lost 7 bases, and 8 bases had no gene match. The CDR3 is 15 residues long. CDR3 nucleotide sequence: TGTGCCAGCGGCCCCCGGACTAGCACCTACAATGAGCAGTTCTTC. Translating gives CASGPRTSTYNEQFF.